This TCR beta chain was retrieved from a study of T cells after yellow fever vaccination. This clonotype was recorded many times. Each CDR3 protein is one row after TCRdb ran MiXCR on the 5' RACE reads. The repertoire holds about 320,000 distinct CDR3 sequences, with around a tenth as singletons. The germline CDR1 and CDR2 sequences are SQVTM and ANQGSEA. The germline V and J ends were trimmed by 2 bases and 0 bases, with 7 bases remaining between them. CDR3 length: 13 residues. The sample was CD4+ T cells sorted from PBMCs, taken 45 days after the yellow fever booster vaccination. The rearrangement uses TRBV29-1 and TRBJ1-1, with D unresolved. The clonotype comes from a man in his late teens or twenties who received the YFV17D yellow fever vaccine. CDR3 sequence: CSVEPFVNTEAFF. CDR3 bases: TGCAGCGTTGAACCGTTTGTGAACACTGAAGCTTTCTTT.